This T cell receptor beta chain was retrieved from a study of a mutant IDH1 vaccine in newly diagnosed glioma. Study-wide background: Treated patients had a mean age of roughly 39 years and a roughly 62% male, about 40% female split. Earlier therapy was either radiotherapy, temozolomide, or both, and most got both.

Sequenced by immunoSEQ multiplex PCR; TCRdb stores in-frame clones only, minus some. The table shows 35,000 to 40,000 clones, with around 78% occurring only once. A note on this clone: Its target is not known.

Overall study findings and caveats: With respect to changes in top peripheral T cell clonotypes, pseudoprogression seemed unrelated.

Germline V CDR1 and CDR2: SGHNT, YYREEE (reference sequence). After removal of 4 bases from V and 0 bases from J, the junction contained 5 bases not matched to a gene. There are 16 residues in the CDR3. The time point: baseline, week 1 (first vaccination visit). The sample's treatment: pre-vaccination baseline after standard-of-care therapy. Sample: PBMCs, taken from a glioma patient treated with radiotherapy, temozolomide or both. This sequence originates from a man in his forties with glioma. Some clones in this sample may be carry-over from other donors' samples. The chain couples TRBV5-4 to TRBJ2-1; 9 bases align to TRBD2. CDR3 in DNA: TGTGCCAGCAGCCCCAGCGGGGGGAGCTCCTACAATGAGCAGTTCTTC. It encodes CASSPSGGSSYNEQFF.